The following is a T cell receptor beta chain sequence with its context. Its antigen is undetermined. The table came from immunoSEQ multiplex PCR; TCRdb's copy has only in-frame clones and leaves some out. The table includes 40,000 to 60,000 clones, approximately 84% detected once. Trimming stripped 7 bases from V and 1 base from J, with 2 bases between. The V gene's germline CDR1 is SGHRS and CDR2 YFSETQ. The CDR3 is 11 amino acids. This sample is part of a study of OX40 agonist ivuxolimab in advanced cancers. Study-wide findings and caveats: Antigen specificity was not determined for the expanded peripheral T cells.

The specimen was CD4+ or CD8+ T cells sorted from blood, collected in a trial of the OX40 agonist ivuxolimab. The sequence was obtained from an adult with an advanced solid tumor such as melanoma, head and neck, liver or kidney cancer. The J gene is TRBJ2-2, the V gene TRBV5-1; the D is unclear. CDR3 in amino acids: CASGNTGELFF. The CDR3 DNA follows: TGCGCCAGCGGGAACACCGGGGAGCTGTTTTTT. Drawing the rest from reference TRBV5-1 and TRBJ2-2, the complete variable domain is KAGVTQTPRYLIKTRGQQVTLSCSPISGHRSVSWYQQTPGQGLQFLFEYFSETQRNKGNFPGRFSGRQFSNSRSEMNVSTLELGDSALYLCASGNTGELFFGEGSRLTVL.